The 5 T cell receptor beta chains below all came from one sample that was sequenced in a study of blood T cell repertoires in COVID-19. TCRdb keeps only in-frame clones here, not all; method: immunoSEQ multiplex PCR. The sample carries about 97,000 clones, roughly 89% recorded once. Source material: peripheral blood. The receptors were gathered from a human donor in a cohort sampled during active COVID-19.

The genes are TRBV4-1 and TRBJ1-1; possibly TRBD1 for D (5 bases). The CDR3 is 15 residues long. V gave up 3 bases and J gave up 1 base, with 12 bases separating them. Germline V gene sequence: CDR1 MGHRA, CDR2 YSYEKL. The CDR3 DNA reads TGCGCCAGCAGCCACTCCAGACAGCAGAACACTGAAGCTTTCTTT. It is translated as CASSHSRQQNTEAFF.

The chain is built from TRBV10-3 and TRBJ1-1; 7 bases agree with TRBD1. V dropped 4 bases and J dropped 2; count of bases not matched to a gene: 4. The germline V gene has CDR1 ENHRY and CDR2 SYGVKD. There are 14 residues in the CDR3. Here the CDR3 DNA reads TGTGCCATCAGTGTGGGACAGACTAACACTGAAGCTTTCTTT. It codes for CAISVGQTNTEAFF.

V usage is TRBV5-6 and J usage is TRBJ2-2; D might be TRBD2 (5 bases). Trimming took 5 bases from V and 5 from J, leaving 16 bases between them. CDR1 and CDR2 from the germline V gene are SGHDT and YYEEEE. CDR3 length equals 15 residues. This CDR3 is CASRGGVARTGELFF. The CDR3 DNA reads TGTGCCAGCAGAGGTGGGGTAGCGCGAACCGGGGAGCTGTTTTTT.

The CDR3 DNA is TGTGCCAGCAGCTTAGACTACACAGATACGCAGTATTTT. This sequence encodes CASSLDYTDTQYF. The rearrangement links TRBV7-8 to TRBJ2-3; D is undetermined. The CDR3 loop spans 13 amino acids. The germline gives CDR1 SGHVS, CDR2 FQNEAQ. V was pared by 1 base and J by 2 bases, with 4 bases between.

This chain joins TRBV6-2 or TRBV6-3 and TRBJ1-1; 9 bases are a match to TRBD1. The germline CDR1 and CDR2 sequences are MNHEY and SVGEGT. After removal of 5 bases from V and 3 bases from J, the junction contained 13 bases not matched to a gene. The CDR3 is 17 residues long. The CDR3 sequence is CASSPPPLQGADTEAFF. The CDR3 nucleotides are TGTGCCAGCAGTCCGCCTCCTTTACAGGGGGCGGACACTGAAGCTTTCTTT.